The T cell receptor (beta chain) described here comes from a study of CXCR3-negative and CXCR3-positive naive CD8 T cells (dated by TCRdb to about 2019). As for the study more broadly: In total, 130 million to 150 million TRB reads were obtained, which works out to roughly 1.5 +/- 0.3 million reads per library. Naive subsets from a handful of donors and memory cells from 3 donors were included in the TRBV-TRBJ cluster analysis. Diversity and physicochemical repertoire analyses were performed on about a dozen donors pooled from two independent experiments. General conclusions and limits of the study: Because surface CD5, which has been linked to self-reactivity in mice, was comparable between naive subsets, TCR interaction strength was also inferred from TRB CDR3 physicochemical properties. TRB CDR3s from CXCR3-positive naive cells showed higher hydrophobicity (lower Kidera factor 4), lower energy, and higher strength and volume indices than CXCR3-negative naive cells. Freshly isolated PBMCs were used for most assays because CXCR3 expression went down partially after cryopreservation. Repertoire diversity was comparably high in both naive subsets but much lower in memory CD8+ T cells. Similar TRBV-TRBJ usage was shown by naive CXCR3-negative and CXCR3-positive cells from the same donor, whereas distinct patterns were shown by memory cells.

Each CD8+ T cell subset was flow-sorted in triplicate, with fewer than 350,000 cells per subset placed directly into RLT lysis buffer. To keep memory contaminants out, a stringent definition of naive CD8+ T cells was applied: CD45RO-CCR7+CD27+CD95-. Standard density gradient centrifugation was used to isolate peripheral blood mononuclear cells from buffy coats. A FACSAria III was used to flow-sort naive CD8+ T cells into CXCR3-negative and CXCR3-positive populations. Total RNA was extracted from sorted cells using an RNeasy Mini Kit. The germline V gene encodes CDR1 SGHTA and CDR2 FQGNSA. From its cysteine to its phenylalanine, the CDR3 spans 15 amino acids. Only the protein sequence is given. Worth noting for this clonotype: What this receptor recognizes is not known.

Data came from a NextSeq 550. The Human TCR Profiling Kit (MiLaboratory) was used to prepare UMI-labeled 5' RACE TRB cDNA libraries. The full amount of extracted RNA was used for cDNA synthesis, and the full amount of resulting cDNA was used for PCR amplification. Libraries were prepared in parallel with an identical number of PCR cycles. The authors' analysis ran thus. With a minimum of two reads required per UMI, MIGEC and MiXCR pulled out about 49,000 +/- 11,000 unique UMI-labeled TRB cDNA molecules from each library. On average, each library contained about 40,000 +/- 10,000 functional in-frame TRB CDR3 nucleotide clonotypes without stop codons. After downsampling to 5000 UMI-labeled TRB molecules per sample, diversity metrics such as normalized Shannon-Wiener and Chao1 were calculated in VDJtools. Clonotype-size-weighted physicochemical properties of the central five CDR3 residues (interaction energy, strength, volume and Kidera factor 4) were computed in VDJtools. TCRdb reprocessed the reads and provides one entry for every CDR3 protein sequence; no DNA is given. The V and J calls here are based on TCRdb, not the publication. Per the sample table, the count is roughly 120,000 distinct CDR3 sequences. Around 0.54% of the sample is held by the ten biggest clonotypes.

Sequencing was done on a sample of naive CXCR3+ CD8+ T cells from blood. The cell subset or site label, read with the paper, signifies: CD45RO-CCR7+CD27+CD95- naive CD8+ T cells expressing CXCR3 (TNR3+). The receptor chain draws on TRBV7-2 and TRBJ2-5. This clonotype was sampled from a human donor in good health. Some clones in this sample may be carry-over from other donors' samples. For the CDR3, the sequence is CASSLDVRPEETQYF.